What follows are 5 T cell receptor beta chains derived from one specimen sequenced in a study of identical twins. TCRdb reprocessed the 5' RACE reads with MiXCR, giving one entry per CDR3 protein. The sample holds approximately 300,000 distinct CDR3 sequences, around 9.7% seen once. The same specimen was also included in a second study, on yellow fever vaccine responses in identical twins.

The sequencing input was CD8+ T cells sorted from blood. These receptors all come from a woman in her late teens or twenties in good health.

This clonotype came up many times. CDR3 amino acids: CASRSDREPDQPQHF. The DNA for the CDR3 is TGTGCCAGCAGGTCCGACAGGGAGCCTGATCAGCCCCAGCATTTT. The genes are TRBV12-3 or TRBV12-4 and TRBJ1-5, with 7 bases lining up with TRBD1. This CDR3 has 15 amino acids. The J segment lost 5 bases and the V segment lost 6 bases, leaving 10 bases of the junction unmatched.

This clonotype has a handful of counts. The chain has TRBV24-1 and TRBJ2-5, with a possible D match to TRBD1 (6 bases). This CDR3 is built from 15 residues. V lost 4 bases and J lost 2, with 13 bases in between. Germline CDR1 is KGHDR and CDR2 is SFDVKD. The CDR3 loop is CATSERQVTQETQYF. DNA for the CDR3: TGTGCCACCAGTGAAAGACAGGTTACTCAAGAGACCCAGTACTTC.

In this sample, this clonotype turned up many times. The V and J genes are TRBV6-4 and TRBJ2-3; 12 positions match TRBD2. Germline trimming cut 0 bases from V and 3 bases from J; bases unmatched to any gene: 7. Germline V gene data show CDR1 as MRHNA and CDR2 as SNTAGT. This CDR3 spans 18 amino acids. The CDR3 sequence is CASSDSLAGGVRTDTQYF. The CDR3 coding sequence is TGTGCCAGCAGTGACTCCCTAGCGGGAGGGGTTCGAACAGATACGCAGTATTTT.

This clonotype came up many times. The V call is TRBV12-3 or TRBV12-4, the J call TRBJ2-1; D is possibly TRBD2 (5 bases). The CDR3 length is 13 residues. V gave up 0 bases and J gave up 13 bases, with 13 bases separating them. The CDR3 DNA follows: TGTGCCAGCAGTTTAGCGCTGGGAGACAATCAGTTCTTC. It translates to CASSLALGDNQFF.

This clonotype was detected only a few times. V and J are TRBV20-1 and TRBJ2-7; possible D gene TRBD2, 5 bases. Germline V gene data show CDR1 as DFQATT and CDR2 as SNEGSKA (reference sequence). Deletions cut 6 bases from V and 4 bases from J, with 10 bases between. The CDR3 totals 11 residues. The CDR3 reads CSAFRGYEQYF. The CDR3 bases are TGCAGTGCCTTCCGGGGTTACGAGCAGTACTTC.